Listed below are T cell receptor beta chains from one sample, sequenced in a study of somatic mutations in cytotoxic T cells in rheumatoid arthritis. Sequencing used immunoSEQ multiplex PCR; TCRdb keeps in-frame clones, though not all of them. The table has tens of thousands of clones, less than 85% seen once. The sample was CD8+ T cells sorted from blood. Receptors were obtained from a man aged 40-50 years in good health. Each CDR3 is given with its conserved first and last residue. D genes are given only for firm matches. Size is stated for part of the rows, as once, few or many counts, or as a class when the clone is expanded.

j_call d_call cdr3_length clone_size v_call cdr3_aa cdr3_nt
TRBJ1-2 TRBD1 13 NA TRBV27 CASSPGGGYGYTF TGTGCCAGCAGTCCAGGGGGAGGGTATGGCTACACCTTC
TRBJ1-1 NA 14 NA TRBV4-1 CASSRPSPEFEAFF TGCGCCAGCAGCCGCCCTTCCCCAGAGTTTGAAGCTTTCTTT
TRBJ2-1 TRBD2 15 NA TRBV27 CASSSGLAAYNEQFF TGTGCCAGCAGTTCCGGCCTAGCGGCCTACAATGAGCAGTTCTTC
TRBJ2-3 TRBD2 18 once TRBV4-1 CASSQEAKLAGAADTQYF TGCGCCAGCAGCCAAGAAGCCAAACTAGCGGGAGCGGCAGATACGCAGTATTTT
TRBJ2-7 NA 14 NA TRBV28 CASRASGTPYEQYF TGTGCCAGCAGGGCATCCGGGACACCCTACGAGCAGTACTTC
TRBJ2-7 TRBD1 14 NA TRBV19 CASSRDRADYEQYF TGTGCCAGTAGTAGGGACAGGGCGGACTACGAGCAGTACTTC
TRBJ2-1 NA 14 NA TRBV5-4 CASSVQGGGDEQFF TGTGCCAGCAGCGTACAGGGTGGGGGGGATGAGCAGTTCTTC
TRBJ2-7 NA 15 NA TRBV28 CASSPSTAYSYEQYF TGTGCCAGCAGTCCCTCGACAGCGTACTCCTACGAGCAGTACTTC
TRBJ2-3 NA 17 NA TRBV27 CASSSLSTGLDTDTQYF TGTGCCAGCAGTTCCCTATCTACAGGGCTGGACACAGATACGCAGTATTTT
TRBJ2-7 TRBD1 12 NA TRBV29-1 CSVADRDYEQYF TGCAGCGTTGCGGACAGGGATTACGAGCAGTACTTC
TRBJ2-1 NA 15 once TRBV6-1 CASSTGPSESFEQFF TGTGCCAGCAGTACCGGGCCCTCGGAGAGTTTTGAGCAGTTCTTC
TRBJ2-5 TRBD2 16 NA TRBV7-9 CASSPGLAEHQETQYF TGTGCCAGCAGCCCCGGACTAGCGGAGCACCAAGAGACCCAGTACTTC
TRBJ2-6 NA 18 NA TRBV4-2 CASSQEASLFSGANVLTF TGTGCCAGCAGCCAAGAGGCCAGCCTATTCTCTGGGGCCAACGTCCTGACTTTC
TRBJ1-2 NA 13 NA TRBV5-8 CASSLDPATGYTF TGTGCCAGCAGCTTGGACCCGGCGACTGGCTACACCTTC
TRBJ2-2 NA 12 NA TRBV7-9 CASSLDTGELFF TGTGCCAGCAGCTTAGACACCGGGGAGCTGTTTTTT
TRBJ1-5 TRBD1 13 NA TRBV2 CASMQGAYQPQHF TGTGCCAGCATGCAGGGGGCGTACCAGCCCCAGCATTTT
TRBJ1-5 NA 13 NA TRBV27 CASSLGSNQPQHF TGTGCCAGCAGTTTGGGGAGCAATCAGCCCCAGCATTTT
TRBJ2-3 TRBD2 17 once TRBV11-3 CASSLSSGRLSTDTQYF TGTGCCAGCAGCTTAAGTAGCGGGAGGCTCAGCACAGATACGCAGTATTTT
TRBJ2-7 TRBD2 20 NA TRBV28 CASSFIYRGTSGRVPYEQYF TGTGCCAGCAGTTTTATCTATCGCGGGACTAGCGGGAGAGTGCCCTACGAGCAGTACTTC
TRBJ2-1 TRBD2 14 NA TRBV27 CASSYRREGHEQFF TGTGCCAGCAGTTACCGGCGGGAGGGCCATGAGCAGTTCTTC
TRBJ2-7 NA 13 NA TRBV9 CASSVGQLYEQYF TGTGCCAGCAGCGTAGGTCAGCTCTACGAGCAGTACTTC
TRBJ2-1 TRBD2 16 NA TRBV19 CASSMLAGSYYNEQFF TGTGCCAGTAGTATGCTAGCGGGCTCCTACTACAATGAGCAGTTCTTC
TRBJ2-7 NA 12 few TRBV13 CASSLRAYEQYF TGTGCCAGCAGCTTACGAGCCTACGAGCAGTACTTC
TRBJ2-7 NA 12 NA TRBV28 CASSLRGYEQYF TGTGCCAGCAGTCTGAGAGGATACGAGCAGTACTTC
TRBJ1-1 TRBD1 14 NA TRBV7-9 CASSRQGTNTEAFF TGTGCCAGCAGCCGACAGGGGACGAACACTGAAGCTTTCTTT
TRBJ2-5 NA 13 NA TRBV6-5 CASSYLAQETQYF TGTGCCAGCAGTTATTTGGCCCAAGAGACCCAGTACTTC
TRBJ2-1 NA 17 NA TRBV4-2 CASSQDFPLSSYNEQFF TGTGCCAGCAGCCAAGATTTTCCCCTGAGCTCCTACAATGAGCAGTTCTTC
TRBJ2-1 NA 13 NA TRBV28 CASSLSEYNEQFF TGTGCCAGCAGCCTTAGCGAGTACAATGAGCAGTTCTTC
TRBJ2-7 TRBD2 12 few TRBV7-9 CAIPSTSGPQYF TGTGCCATCCCAAGTACTAGCGGACCACAGTACTTC
TRBJ2-7 NA 14 NA TRBV29-1 CSVEGRGGEYEQYF TGCAGCGTTGAAGGGAGGGGGGGCGAGTACGAGCAGTACTTC
TRBJ2-7 NA 14 once TRBV4-1 CASSQGGASGEQYF TGCGCCAGCAGCCAAGGGGGCGCAAGCGGCGAGCAGTACTTC
TRBJ2-1 NA 12 NA TRBV14 CASSQQSHRQFF TGTGCCAGCAGCCAACAGTCCCACCGGCAGTTCTTC
TRBJ1-1 TRBD1 15 NA TRBV28 CASTYPPGQGSEAFF TGTGCCAGCACCTACCCTCCCGGACAGGGGTCTGAAGCTTTCTTT
TRBJ1-5 TRBD1 16 once TRBV7-2 CASSLETGAGNQPQHF TGTGCCAGCAGCTTAGAAACAGGGGCTGGGAATCAGCCCCAGCATTTT
TRBJ2-7 NA 16 NA TRBV27 CASSLVSGAFDYEQYF TGTGCCAGCAGTTTGGTGTCCGGAGCCTTTGACTACGAGCAGTACTTC
TRBJ1-5 TRBD1 15 NA TRBV19 CASSGDSPSNQPQHF TGTGCCAGTAGTGGGGACAGCCCTAGCAATCAGCCCCAGCATTTT
TRBJ2-5 TRBD1 16 NA TRBV5-4 CASSFLGQGGGETQYF TGTGCCAGCAGCTTTTTGGGACAGGGAGGAGGTGAGACCCAGTACTTC
TRBJ2-7 TRBD2 18 once TRBV4-3 CASSQEGSGSGRGSEQYF TGCGCCAGCAGCCAAGAAGGTAGCGGGAGCGGACGGGGTAGCGAGCAGTACTTC
TRBJ2-3 TRBD2 15 few TRBV27 CASSSSSGRGDTQYF TGTGCCAGCAGTTCCAGTAGCGGGAGAGGGGATACGCAGTATTTT
TRBJ2-5 TRBD2 14 NA TRBV19 CASSYAGAEETQYF TGTGCCAGTAGTTACGCGGGAGCTGAAGAGACCCAGTACTTC
TRBJ2-1 NA 13 NA TRBV29-1 CSANRAIHNEQFF TGCAGCGCTAACAGGGCTATCCACAATGAGCAGTTCTTC
TRBJ2-7 NA 15 NA TRBV23-1 CASSRTDYSSYEQYF TGCGCCAGCAGTCGGACGGATTATAGCTCCTACGAGCAGTACTTC